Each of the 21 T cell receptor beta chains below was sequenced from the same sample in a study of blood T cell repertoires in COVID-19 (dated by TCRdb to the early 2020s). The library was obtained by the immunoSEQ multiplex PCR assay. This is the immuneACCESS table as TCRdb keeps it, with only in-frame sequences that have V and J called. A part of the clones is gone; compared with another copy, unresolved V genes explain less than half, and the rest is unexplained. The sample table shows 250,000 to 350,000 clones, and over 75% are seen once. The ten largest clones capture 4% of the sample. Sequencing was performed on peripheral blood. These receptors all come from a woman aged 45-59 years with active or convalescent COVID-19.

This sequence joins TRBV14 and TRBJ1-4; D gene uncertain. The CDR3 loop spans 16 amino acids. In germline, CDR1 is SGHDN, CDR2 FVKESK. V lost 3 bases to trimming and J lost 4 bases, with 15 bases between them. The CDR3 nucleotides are TGTGCCAGCAGCCAGATGTCTGGGCCCTTTAATGAAAAACTGTTTTTT. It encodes CASSQMSGPFNEKLFF.

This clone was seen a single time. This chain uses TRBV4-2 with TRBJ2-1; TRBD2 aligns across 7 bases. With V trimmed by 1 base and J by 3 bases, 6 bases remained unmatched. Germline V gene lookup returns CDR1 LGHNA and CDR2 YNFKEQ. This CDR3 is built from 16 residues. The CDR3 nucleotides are TGTGCCAGCAGCCAAGGCCGGGACTACCTCTACAATGAGCAGTTCTTC. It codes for CASSQGRDYLYNEQFF.

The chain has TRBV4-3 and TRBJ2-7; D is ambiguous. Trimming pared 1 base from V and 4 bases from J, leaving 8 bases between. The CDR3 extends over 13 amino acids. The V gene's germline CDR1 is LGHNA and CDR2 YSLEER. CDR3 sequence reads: CASSQVIEYEQYF. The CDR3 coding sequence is TGCGCCAGCAGCCAAGTGATAGAATACGAGCAGTACTTC.

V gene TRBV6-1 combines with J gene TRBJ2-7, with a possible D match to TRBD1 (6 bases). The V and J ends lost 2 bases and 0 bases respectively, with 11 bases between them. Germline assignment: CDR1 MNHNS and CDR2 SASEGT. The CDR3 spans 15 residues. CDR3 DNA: TGTGCCAGCAGTGAAATAACAGGGACCTCCTACGAGCAGTACTTC. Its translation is CASSEITGTSYEQYF.

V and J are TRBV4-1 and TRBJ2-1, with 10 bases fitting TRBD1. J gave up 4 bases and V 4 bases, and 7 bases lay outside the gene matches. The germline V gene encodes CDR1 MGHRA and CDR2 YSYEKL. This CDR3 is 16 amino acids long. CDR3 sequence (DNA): TGCGCCAGCAGCCGACCGACAGGGGGCGCGTACAATGAGCAGTTCTTC. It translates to CASSRPTGGAYNEQFF.

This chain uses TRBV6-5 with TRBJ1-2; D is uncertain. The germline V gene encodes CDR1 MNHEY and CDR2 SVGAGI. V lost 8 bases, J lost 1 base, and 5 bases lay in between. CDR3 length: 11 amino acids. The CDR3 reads CASSHNYGYTF. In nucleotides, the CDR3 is TGTGCCAGCTCCCATAACTATGGCTACACCTTC.

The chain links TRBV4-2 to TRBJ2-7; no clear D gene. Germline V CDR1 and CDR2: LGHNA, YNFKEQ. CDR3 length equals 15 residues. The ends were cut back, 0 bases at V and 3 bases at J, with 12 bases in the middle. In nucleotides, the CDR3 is TGTGCCAGCAGCCAAGAATCCCAGTTAAACTACGAGCAGTACTTC. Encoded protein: CASSQESQLNYEQYF.

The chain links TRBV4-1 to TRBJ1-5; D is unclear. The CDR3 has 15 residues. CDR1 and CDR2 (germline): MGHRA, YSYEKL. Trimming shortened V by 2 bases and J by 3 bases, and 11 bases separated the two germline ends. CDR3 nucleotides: TGCGCCAGCAGCCAACAAAACCTAAACAATCAGCCCCAGCATTTT. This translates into CASSQQNLNNQPQHF.

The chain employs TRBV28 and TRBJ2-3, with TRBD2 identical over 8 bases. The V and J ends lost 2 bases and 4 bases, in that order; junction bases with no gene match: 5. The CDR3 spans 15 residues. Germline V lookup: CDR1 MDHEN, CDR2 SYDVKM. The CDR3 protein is CASSLSGSSPDTQYF. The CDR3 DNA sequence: TGTGCCAGCAGTTTAAGCGGGAGTAGCCCAGATACGCAGTATTTT. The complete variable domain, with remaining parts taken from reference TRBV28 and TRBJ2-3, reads DVKVTQSSRYLVKRTGEKVFLECVQDMDHENMFWYRQDPGLGLRLIYFSYDVKMKEKGDIPEGYSVSREKKERFSLILESASTNQTSMYLCASSLSGSSPDTQYFGPGTRLTVL.

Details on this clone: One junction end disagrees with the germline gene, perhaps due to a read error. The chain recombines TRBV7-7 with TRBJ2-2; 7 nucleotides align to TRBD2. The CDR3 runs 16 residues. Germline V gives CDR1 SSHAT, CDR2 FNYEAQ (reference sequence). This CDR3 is CASSPGGVANTGELFF. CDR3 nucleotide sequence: TGTGCTAGCAGTCCTGGGGGGGTCGCGAACACCGGGGAGCTGTTTTTT. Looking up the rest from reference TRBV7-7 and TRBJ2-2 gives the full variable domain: GAGVSQSPRYKVTKRGQDVTLRCDPISSHATLYWYQQALGQGPEFLTYFNYEAQPDKSGLPSDRFSAERPEGSISTLTIQRTEQRDSAMYRCASSPGGVANTGELFFGEGSRLTVL.

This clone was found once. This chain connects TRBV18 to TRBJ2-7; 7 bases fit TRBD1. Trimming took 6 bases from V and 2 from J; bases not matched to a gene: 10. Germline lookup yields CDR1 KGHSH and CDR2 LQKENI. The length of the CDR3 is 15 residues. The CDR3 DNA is TGTGCCAGCTCTCCTACACAGGGGTCGGCCTACGAGCAGTACTTC. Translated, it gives CASSPTQGSAYEQYF. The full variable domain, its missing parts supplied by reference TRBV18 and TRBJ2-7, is NAGVMQNPRHLVRRRGQEARLRCSPMKGHSHVYWYRQLPEEGLKFMVYLQKENIIDESGMPKERFSAEFPKEGPSILRIQQVVRGDSAAYFCASSPTQGSAYEQYFGPGTRLTVT.

CDR3 region: CASRRNTEAFF. CDR3 nucleotides: TGCGCCAGCAGGCGAAACACTGAAGCTTTCTTT. V gene TRBV23-1 combines with J gene TRBJ1-1; D call uncertain. TRBV23-1 is assigned to the ORF class and has an uncertain function. The V and J ends lost 6 bases and 2 bases respectively, with 4 bases between them. The CDR3 loop spans 11 amino acids.

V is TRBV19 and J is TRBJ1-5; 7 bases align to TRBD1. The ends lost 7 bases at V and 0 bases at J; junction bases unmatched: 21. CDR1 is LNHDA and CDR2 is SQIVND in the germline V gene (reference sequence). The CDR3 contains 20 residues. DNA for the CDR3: TGTGCCAGTAAAACGCAAGGGCGGACGGGACAGCCGTATAGCAATCAGCCCCAGCATTTT. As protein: CASKTQGRTGQPYSNQPQHF.

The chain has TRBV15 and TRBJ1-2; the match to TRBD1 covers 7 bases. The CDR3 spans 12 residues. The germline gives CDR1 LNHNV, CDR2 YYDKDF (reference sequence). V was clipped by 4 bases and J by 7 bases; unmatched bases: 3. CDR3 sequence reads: CATSNQGGGYTF. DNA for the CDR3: TGTGCCACCAGCAATCAGGGGGGTGGCTACACCTTC.

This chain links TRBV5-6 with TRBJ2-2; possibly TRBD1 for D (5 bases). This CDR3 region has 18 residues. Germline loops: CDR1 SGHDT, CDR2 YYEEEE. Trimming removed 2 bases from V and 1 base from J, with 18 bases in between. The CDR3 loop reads CASSFSHNTGLNTGELFF. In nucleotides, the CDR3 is TGTGCCAGCAGCTTCTCACACAACACAGGTCTGAACACCGGGGAGCTGTTTTTT.

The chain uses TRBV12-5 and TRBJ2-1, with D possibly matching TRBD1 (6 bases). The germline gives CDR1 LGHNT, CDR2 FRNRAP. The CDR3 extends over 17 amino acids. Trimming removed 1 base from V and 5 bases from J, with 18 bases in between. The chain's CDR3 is CASGLAPTRQEDNEQFF. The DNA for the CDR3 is TGTGCTAGTGGTTTGGCCCCGACCCGACAGGAGGACAATGAGCAGTTCTTC.

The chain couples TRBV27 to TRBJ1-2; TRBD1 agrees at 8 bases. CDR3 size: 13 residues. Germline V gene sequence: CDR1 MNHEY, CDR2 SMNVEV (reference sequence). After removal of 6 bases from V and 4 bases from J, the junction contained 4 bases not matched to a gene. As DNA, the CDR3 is TGTGCCAGCAGCTTTGGACAGGGCTATGGCTACACCTTC. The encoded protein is CASSFGQGYGYTF.

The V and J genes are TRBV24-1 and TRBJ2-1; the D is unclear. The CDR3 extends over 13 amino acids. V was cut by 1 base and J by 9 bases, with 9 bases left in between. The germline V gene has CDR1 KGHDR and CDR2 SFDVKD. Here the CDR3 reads CATSDFRSGEQFF. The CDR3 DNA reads TGTGCCACCAGTGATTTCAGGTCAGGTGAGCAGTTCTTC.

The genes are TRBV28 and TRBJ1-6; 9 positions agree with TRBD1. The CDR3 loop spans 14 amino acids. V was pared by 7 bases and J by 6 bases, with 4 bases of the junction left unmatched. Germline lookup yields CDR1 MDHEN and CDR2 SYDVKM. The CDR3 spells CASKQGARNSPLHF. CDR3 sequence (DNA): TGTGCCAGCAAACAGGGGGCGCGTAATTCACCCCTCCACTTT.

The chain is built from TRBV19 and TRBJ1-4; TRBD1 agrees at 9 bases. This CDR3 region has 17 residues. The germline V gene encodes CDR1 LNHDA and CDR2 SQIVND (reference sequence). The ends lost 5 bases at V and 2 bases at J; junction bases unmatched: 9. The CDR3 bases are TGTGCCAGTAGTGTCCGGGACAGGGTAAAGACTAATGAAAAACTGTTTTTT. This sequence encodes CASSVRDRVKTNEKLFF.

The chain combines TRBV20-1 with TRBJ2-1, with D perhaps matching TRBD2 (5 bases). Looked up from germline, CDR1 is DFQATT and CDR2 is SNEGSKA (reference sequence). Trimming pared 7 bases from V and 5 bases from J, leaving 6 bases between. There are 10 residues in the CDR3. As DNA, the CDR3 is TGCAGTGGAGCGGACAATGAGCAGTTCTTC. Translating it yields CSGADNEQFF.